The table lists the clone carrying this T cell receptor (beta chain) with a count of one. Germline V CDR1 and CDR2: SGHTA, FQGTGA. The trim removed 5 bases at V and 6 bases at J, leaving 7 bases unmatched. The CDR3 is 14 amino acids. This sample was included in a study of control samples from healthy donors and cancer patients. TCRdb keeps only in-frame clones here, not all; method: immunoSEQ multiplex PCR. The sample carries roughly 41,000 clones, about 94% recorded once. This chain uses TRBV7-3 with TRBJ1-1, with 9 bases matching TRBD1. This receptor was taken from a man aged 55 to 69 in good health. Source material: blood. CDR3 loop: CASSITGGRAEAFF. The CDR3 nucleotides read TGTGCCAGCAGCATTACAGGGGGCAGGGCTGAAGCTTTCTTT.